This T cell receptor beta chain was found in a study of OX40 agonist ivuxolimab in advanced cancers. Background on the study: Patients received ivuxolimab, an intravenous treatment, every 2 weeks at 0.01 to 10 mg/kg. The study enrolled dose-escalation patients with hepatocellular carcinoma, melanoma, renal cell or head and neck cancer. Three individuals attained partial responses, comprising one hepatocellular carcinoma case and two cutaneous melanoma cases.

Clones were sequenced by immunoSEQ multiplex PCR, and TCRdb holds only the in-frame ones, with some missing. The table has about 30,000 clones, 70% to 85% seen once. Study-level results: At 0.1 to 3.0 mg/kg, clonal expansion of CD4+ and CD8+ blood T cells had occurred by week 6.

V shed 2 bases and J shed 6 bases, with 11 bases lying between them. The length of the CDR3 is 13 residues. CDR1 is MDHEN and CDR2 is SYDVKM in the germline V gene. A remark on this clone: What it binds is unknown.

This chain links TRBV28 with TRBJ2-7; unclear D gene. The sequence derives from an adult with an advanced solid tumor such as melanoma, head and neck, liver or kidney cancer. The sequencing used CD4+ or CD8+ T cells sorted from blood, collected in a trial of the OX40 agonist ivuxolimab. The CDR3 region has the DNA TGTGCCAGCAGTTTACCCCTCTATGTCGAGCAGTACTTC. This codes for CASSLPLYVEQYF.